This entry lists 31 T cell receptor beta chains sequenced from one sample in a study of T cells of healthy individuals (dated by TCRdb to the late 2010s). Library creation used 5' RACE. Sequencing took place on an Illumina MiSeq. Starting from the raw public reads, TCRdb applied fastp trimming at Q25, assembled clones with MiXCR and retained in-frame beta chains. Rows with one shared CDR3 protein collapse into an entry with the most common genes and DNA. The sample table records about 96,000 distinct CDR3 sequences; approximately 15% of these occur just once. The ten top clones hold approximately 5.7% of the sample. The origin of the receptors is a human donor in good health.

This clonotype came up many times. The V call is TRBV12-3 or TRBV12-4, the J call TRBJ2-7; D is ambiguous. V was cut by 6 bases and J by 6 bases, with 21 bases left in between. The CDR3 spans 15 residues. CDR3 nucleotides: TGTGCCAGCAGCGGCTCTAGAAAGCCTTTGACCGAGCAGTACTTC. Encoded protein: CASSGSRKPLTEQYF.

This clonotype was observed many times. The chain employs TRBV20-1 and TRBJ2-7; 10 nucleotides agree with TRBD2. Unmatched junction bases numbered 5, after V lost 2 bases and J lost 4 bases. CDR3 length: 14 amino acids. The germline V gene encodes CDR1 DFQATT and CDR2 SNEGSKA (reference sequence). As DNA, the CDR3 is TGCAGTGCTAGAAAACTAGCGGGGAGGTACGAGCAGTACTTC. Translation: CSARKLAGRYEQYF.

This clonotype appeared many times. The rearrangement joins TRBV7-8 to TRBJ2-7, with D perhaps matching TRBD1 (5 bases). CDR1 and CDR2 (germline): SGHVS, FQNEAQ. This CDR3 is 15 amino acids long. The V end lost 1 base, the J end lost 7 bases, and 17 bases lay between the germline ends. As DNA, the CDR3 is TGTGCCAGCAGCTTAGTGGCGGCAGGGCCTAATGAGCAGTACTTC. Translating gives CASSLVAAGPNEQYF. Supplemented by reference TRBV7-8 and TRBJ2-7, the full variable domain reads GAGVSQSPRYKVAKRGQDVALRCDPISGHVSLFWYQQALGQGPEFLTYFQNEAQLDKSGLPSDRFFAERPEGSVSTLKIQRTQQEDSAVYLCASSLVAAGPNEQYFGPGTRLTVT.

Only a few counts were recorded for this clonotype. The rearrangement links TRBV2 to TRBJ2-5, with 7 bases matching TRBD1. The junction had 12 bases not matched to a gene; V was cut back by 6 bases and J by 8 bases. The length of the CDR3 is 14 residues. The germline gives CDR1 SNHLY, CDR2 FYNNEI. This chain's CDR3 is CASRPYLGGETQYF. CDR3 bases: TGTGCCAGCAGGCCCTACCTAGGGGGCGAAACCCAGTACTTC.

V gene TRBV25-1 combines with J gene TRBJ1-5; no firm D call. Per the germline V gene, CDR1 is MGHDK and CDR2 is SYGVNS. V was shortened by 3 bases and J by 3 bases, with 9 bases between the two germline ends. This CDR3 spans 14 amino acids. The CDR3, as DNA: TGTGCCAGCAGTGATGTAGGGCCCAATCAGCCCCAGCATTTT. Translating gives CASSDVGPNQPQHF. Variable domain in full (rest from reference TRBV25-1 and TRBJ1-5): EADIYQTPRYLVIGTGKKITLECSQTMGHDKMYWYQQDPGMELHLIHYSYGVNSTEKGDLSSESTVSRIRTEHFPLTLESARPSHTSQYLCASSDVGPNQPQHFGDGTRLSIL.

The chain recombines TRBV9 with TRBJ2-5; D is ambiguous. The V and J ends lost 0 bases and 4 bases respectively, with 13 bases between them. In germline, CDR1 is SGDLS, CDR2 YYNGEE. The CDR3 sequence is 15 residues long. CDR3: CASSVDPDEGETQYF. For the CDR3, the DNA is TGTGCCAGCAGCGTAGACCCCGACGAAGGAGAGACCCAGTACTTC.

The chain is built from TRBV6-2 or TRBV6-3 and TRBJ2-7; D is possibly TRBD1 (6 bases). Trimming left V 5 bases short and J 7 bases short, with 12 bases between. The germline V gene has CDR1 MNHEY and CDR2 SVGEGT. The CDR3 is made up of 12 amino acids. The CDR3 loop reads CASSDRNGEQYF. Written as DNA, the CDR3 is TGTGCCAGCAGTGACAGGAATGGGGAGCAGTACTTC.

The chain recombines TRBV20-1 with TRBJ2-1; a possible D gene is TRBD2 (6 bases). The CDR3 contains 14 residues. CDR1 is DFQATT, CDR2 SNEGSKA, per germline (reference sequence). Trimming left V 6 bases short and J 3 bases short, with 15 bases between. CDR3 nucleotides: TGCAGTGCACGCAAGCGGGCAGACTACAATGAGCAGTTCTTC. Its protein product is CSARKRADYNEQFF.

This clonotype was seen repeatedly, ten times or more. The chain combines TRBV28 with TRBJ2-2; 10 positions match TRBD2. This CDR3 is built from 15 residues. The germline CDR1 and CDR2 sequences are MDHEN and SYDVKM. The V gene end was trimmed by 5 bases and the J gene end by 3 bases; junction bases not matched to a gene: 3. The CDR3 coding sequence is TGTGCCAGCAGTCGACTAGCGGGCCACACCGGGGAGCTGTTTTTT. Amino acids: CASSRLAGHTGELFF.

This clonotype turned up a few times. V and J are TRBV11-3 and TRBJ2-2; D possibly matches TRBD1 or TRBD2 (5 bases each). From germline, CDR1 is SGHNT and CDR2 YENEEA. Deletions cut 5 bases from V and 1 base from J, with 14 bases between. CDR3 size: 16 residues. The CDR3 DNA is TGTGCCAGCAGCGGGACCGGACGGCTGAACACCGGGGAGCTGTTTTTT. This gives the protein CASSGTGRLNTGELFF.

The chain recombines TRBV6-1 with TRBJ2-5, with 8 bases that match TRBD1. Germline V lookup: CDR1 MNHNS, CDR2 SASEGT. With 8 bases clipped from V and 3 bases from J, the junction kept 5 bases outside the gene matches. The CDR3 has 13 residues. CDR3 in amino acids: CASLRQGKETQYF. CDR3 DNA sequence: TGTGCCAGCCTTCGACAGGGGAAAGAGACCCAGTACTTC.

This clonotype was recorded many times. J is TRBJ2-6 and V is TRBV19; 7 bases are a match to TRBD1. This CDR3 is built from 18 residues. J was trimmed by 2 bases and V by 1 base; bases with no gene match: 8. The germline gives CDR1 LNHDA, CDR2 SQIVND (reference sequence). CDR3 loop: CASSIAPGTDAGANVLTF. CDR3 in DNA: TGTGCCAGTAGTATAGCTCCAGGGACAGATGCTGGGGCCAACGTCCTGACTTTC.

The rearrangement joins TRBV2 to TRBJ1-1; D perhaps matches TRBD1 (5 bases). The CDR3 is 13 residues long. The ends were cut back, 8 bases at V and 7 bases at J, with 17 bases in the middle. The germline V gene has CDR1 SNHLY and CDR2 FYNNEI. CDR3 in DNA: TGTGCCAGCTTAATGCGTAGGGACGGTGAAGCTTTCTTT. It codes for CASLMRRDGEAFF.

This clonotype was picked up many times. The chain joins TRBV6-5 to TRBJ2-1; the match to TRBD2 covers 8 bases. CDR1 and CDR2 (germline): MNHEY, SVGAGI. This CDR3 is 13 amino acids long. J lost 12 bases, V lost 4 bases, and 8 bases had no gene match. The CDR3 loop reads CASSSTTSEVQFF. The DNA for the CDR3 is TGTGCCAGCAGTTCAACGACTAGCGAGGTGCAGTTCTTC.

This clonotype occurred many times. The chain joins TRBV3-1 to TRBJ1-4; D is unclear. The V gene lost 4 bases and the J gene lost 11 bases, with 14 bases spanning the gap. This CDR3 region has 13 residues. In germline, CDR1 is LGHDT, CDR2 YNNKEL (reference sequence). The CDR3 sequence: CASSLDREDKLFF. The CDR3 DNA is TGTGCCAGCAGCCTGGACCGGGAGGACAAACTGTTTTTT.

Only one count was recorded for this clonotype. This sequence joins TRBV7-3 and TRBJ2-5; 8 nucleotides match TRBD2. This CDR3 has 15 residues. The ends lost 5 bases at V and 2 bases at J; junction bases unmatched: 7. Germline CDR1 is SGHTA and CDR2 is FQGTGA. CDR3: CASSPAGAAQETQYF. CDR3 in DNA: TGTGCCAGCAGCCCAGCGGGGGCCGCTCAAGAGACCCAGTACTTC. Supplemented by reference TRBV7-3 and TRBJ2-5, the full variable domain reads GAGVSQTPSNKVTEKGKYVELRCDPISGHTALYWYRQSLGQGPEFLIYFQGTGAADDSGLPNDRFFAVRPEGSVSTLKIQRTERGDSAVYLCASSPAGAAQETQYFGPGTRLLVL.

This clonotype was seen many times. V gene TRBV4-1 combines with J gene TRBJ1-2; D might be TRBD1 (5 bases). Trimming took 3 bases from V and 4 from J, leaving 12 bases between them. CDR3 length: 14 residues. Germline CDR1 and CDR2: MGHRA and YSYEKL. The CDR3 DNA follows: TGCGCCAGCAGCCAGAAACAGGAATCCTATGGCTACACCTTC. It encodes CASSQKQESYGYTF.

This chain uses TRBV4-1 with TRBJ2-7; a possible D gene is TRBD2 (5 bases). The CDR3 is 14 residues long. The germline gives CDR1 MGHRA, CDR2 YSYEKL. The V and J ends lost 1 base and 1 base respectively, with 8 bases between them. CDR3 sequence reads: CASSQGIASYEQYF. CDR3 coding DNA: TGCGCCAGCAGCCAAGGCATAGCGTCCTACGAGCAGTACTTC.

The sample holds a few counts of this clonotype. The CDR3 nucleotides read TGCAGCGCAAACCGGGCCGAGGAGACCCAGTACTTC. Amino acid sequence: CSANRAEETQYF. This chain uses TRBV29-1 with TRBJ2-5; D is uncertain. From germline, CDR1 is SQVTM and CDR2 ANQGSEA. The V end was cut by 7 bases, the J end by 5 bases, with 14 bases between. CDR3 length equals 12 residues.

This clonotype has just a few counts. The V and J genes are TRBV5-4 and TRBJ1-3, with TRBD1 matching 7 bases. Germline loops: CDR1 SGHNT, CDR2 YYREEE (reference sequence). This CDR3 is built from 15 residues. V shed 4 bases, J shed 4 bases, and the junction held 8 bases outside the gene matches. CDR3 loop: CASSQTGTVGNTIYF. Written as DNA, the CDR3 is TGTGCCAGCAGCCAAACCGGGACAGTAGGAAACACCATATATTTT.

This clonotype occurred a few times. The CDR3 DNA sequence: TGTGCCAGCAGTCTTAGGATAGCGGGAGGGGATGAGCAGTTCTTC. This encodes CASSLRIAGGDEQFF. The chain couples TRBV27 to TRBJ2-1, with TRBD2 identical over 11 bases. Germline assignment: CDR1 MNHEY and CDR2 SMNVEV (reference sequence). V was pared by 5 bases and J by 8 bases, with 8 bases of the junction left unmatched. The CDR3 runs 15 residues.

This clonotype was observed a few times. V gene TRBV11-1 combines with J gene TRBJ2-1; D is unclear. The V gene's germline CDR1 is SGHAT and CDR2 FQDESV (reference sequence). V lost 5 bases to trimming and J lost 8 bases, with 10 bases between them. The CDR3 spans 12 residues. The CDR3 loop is CASSPFRHEQFF. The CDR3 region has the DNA TGTGCCAGCAGCCCATTCCGTCATGAGCAGTTCTTC.

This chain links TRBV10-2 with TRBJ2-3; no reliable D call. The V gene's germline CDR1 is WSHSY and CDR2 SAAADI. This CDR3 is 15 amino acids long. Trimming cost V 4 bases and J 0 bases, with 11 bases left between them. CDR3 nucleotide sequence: TGCGCCAGCAGTGGATACTCGAGAAGCACAGATACGCAGTATTTT. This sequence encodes CASSGYSRSTDTQYF.

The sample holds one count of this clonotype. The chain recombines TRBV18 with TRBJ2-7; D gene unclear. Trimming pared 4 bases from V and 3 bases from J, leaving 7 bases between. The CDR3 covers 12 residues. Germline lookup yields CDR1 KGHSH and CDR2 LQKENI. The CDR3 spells CASSREDYEQYF. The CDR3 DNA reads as TGTGCCAGCTCACGAGAGGACTACGAGCAGTACTTC.

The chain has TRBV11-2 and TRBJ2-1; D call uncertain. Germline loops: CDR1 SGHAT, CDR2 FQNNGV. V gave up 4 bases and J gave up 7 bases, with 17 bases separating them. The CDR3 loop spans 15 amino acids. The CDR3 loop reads CASSSQEARHNEQFF. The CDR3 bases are TGTGCCAGCAGCTCACAAGAGGCCCGACATAATGAGCAGTTCTTC.

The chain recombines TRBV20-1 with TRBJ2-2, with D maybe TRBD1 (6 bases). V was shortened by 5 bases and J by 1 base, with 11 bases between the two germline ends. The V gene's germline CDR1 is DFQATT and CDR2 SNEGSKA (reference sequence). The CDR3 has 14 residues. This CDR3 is CSASLDRNTGELFF. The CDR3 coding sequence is TGCAGTGCTTCCTTGGACAGGAACACCGGGGAGCTGTTTTTT.

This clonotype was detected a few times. DNA for the CDR3: TGTGCCAGCAGCTTAGTCGGCCCGACTGAAGCTTTCTTT. Amino acids: CASSLVGPTEAFF. The V gene is TRBV11-1, the J gene TRBJ1-1; D gene ambiguous. The germline V gene has CDR1 SGHAT and CDR2 FQDESV (reference sequence). With 1 base removed from V and 5 bases from J, the gap between germline ends came to 8 bases. The CDR3 consists of 13 residues.

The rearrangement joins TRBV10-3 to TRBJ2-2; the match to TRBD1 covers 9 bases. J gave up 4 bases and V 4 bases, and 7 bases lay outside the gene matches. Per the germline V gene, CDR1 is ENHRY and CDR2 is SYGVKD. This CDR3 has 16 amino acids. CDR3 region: CAISANRGRGTGELFF. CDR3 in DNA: TGTGCCATCAGTGCGAACAGGGGGCGAGGCACCGGGGAGCTGTTTTTT.

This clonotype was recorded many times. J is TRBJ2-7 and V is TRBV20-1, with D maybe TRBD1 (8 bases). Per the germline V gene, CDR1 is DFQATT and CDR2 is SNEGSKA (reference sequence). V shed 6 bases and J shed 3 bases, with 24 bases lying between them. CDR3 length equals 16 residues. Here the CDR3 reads CSASGGEQGGDYEQYF. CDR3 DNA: TGCAGTGCCAGTGGGGGAGAACAGGGGGGGGACTACGAGCAGTACTTC.

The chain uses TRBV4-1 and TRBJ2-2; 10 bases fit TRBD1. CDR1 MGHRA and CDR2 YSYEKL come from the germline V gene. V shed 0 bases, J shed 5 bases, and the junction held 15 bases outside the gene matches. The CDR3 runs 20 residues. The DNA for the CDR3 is TGCGCCAGCAGCCAAGATCGGGTGGGGACAGGGGTTTCAGAAACCGGGGAGCTGTTTTTT. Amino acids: CASSQDRVGTGVSETGELFF.

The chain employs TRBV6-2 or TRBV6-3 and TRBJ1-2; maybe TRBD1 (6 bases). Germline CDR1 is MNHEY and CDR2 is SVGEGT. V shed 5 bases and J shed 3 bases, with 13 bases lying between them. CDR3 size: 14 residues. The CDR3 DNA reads TGTGCCAGCAGTCGGGGGCCGAACGACTATGGCTACACCTTC. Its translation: CASSRGPNDYGYTF.